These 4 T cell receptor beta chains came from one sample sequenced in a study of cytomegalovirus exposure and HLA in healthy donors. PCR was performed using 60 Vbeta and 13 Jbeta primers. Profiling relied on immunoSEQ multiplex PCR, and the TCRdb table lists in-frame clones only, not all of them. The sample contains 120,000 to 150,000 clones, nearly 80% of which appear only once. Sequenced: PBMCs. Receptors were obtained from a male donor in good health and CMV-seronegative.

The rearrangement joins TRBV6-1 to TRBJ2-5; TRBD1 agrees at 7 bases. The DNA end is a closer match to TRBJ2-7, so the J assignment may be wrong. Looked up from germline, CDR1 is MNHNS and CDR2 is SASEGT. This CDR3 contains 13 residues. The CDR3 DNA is TGTGCCAGCTTCTTCGGACAGGACTACGAGCAGTACTTC. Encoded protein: CASFFGQDYEQYF.

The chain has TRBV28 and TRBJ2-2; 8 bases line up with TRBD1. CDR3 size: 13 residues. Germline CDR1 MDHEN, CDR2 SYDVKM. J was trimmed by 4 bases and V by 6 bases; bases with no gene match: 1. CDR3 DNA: TGTGCCAGCAGGGGACAGGCCACCGGGGAGCTGTTTTTT. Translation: CASRGQATGELFF.

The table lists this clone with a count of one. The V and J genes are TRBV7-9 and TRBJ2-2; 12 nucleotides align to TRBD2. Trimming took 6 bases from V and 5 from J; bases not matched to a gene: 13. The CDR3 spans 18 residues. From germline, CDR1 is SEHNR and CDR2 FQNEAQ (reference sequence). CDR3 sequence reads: CASSDWRGGTSGTGELFF. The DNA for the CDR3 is TGTGCCAGCAGTGATTGGAGAGGGGGGACTAGCGGGACCGGGGAGCTGTTTTTT.

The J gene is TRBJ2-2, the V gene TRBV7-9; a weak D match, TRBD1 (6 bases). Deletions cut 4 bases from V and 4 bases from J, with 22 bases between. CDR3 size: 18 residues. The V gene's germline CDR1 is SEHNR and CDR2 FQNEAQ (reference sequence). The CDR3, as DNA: TGTGCCAGCAGCTCGATCATACAGGGAACCTGGTCCACCGGGGAGCTGTTTTTT. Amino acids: CASSSIIQGTWSTGELFF.